These T cell receptor beta chains were read from a single sample in a study of identical twins. TCRdb passed the 5' RACE reads through MiXCR, listing each CDR3 protein once. The profile covers 450,000 to 650,000 distinct CDR3 sequences, with approximately 9.6% appearing a single time and under 3% taken by the ten largest. These data also featured in a second study, about yellow fever vaccine responses in identical twins.

Sequencing used PBMCs. All receptors come from a woman between 18 and 30 years old in good health. CDR3s include the opening cysteine and the closing phenylalanine or tryptophan. The D gene is left open where the match is weak. For some rows the clone size is stated as once, few or many, or as a class when expanded; others skip it.

size	D	V	J	CDR3	DNA
many	NA	TRBV29-1	TRBJ1-2	CSVEGRRQYSNYGYTF	TGCAGCGTTGAAGGCAGACGACAATACTCTAACTATGGCTACACCTTC
few	NA	TRBV10-1	TRBJ2-3	CASSPDTVLGMQYF	TGCGCCAGCAGCCCGGACACGGTTCTTGGTATGCAGTATTTT
NA	TRBD2	TRBV6-5	TRBJ2-7	CASSYKAGGKIYEQYF	TGTGCCAGCAGTTACAAAGCGGGAGGGAAAATCTACGAGCAGTACTTC
few	TRBD2	TRBV24-1	TRBJ2-1	CATSRREGPDNEQFF	TGTGCCACCAGTCGCCGGGAGGGCCCCGACAATGAGCAGTTCTTC
few	NA	TRBV5-1	TRBJ2-3	CASSLAGRGGDTQYF	TGCGCCAGCAGCTTGGCCGGCAGGGGGGGAGATACGCAGTATTTT
NA	NA	TRBV7-2	TRBJ2-1	CASSLGGAPSSYNEQFF	TGTGCCAGCAGCTTAGGTGGTGCCCCAAGCTCCTACAATGAGCAGTTCTTC
NA	NA	TRBV5-6	TRBJ2-7	CASGPAQRCEQYF	TGTGCCAGCGGCCCCGCGCAGCGCTGCGAGCAGTACTTC
NA	TRBD2	TRBV5-1	TRBJ2-3	CASSLGTSGMVGTDTQYF	TGCGCCAGCAGCTTGGGGACTAGCGGGATGGTTGGTACAGATACGCAGTATTTT
few	TRBD2	TRBV4-3	TRBJ2-3	CASSRGLAWDTQYF	TGCGCCAGCAGCCGAGGACTAGCATGGGATACGCAGTATTTT
many	NA	TRBV20-1	TRBJ2-2	CSARDLYRDSFTNTGELFF	TGCAGTGCTAGAGATCTTTACAGGGATTCCTTCACGAACACCGGGGAGCTGTTTTTT
many	NA	TRBV2	TRBJ2-7	CASKSAETYEQYF	TGTGCCAGCAAGTCTGCAGAAACCTACGAGCAGTACTTC
NA	NA	TRBV11-2	TRBJ2-1	CASSLRDLSSYNEQFF	TGTGCCAGCAGCCTTCGGGACTTAAGCTCCTACAATGAGCAGTTCTTC
NA	NA	TRBV29-1	TRBJ2-7	CSVEGREAYEQYF	TGCAGCGTTGAAGGCAGGGAGGCCTACGAGCAGTACTTC
NA	TRBD1	TRBV7-3	TRBJ2-1	CASSPRGGTGVDEQFF	TGTGCCAGCAGCCCACGAGGGGGGACAGGGGTCGATGAGCAGTTCTTC
few	NA	TRBV6-1	TRBJ2-4	CASTHYIFNPLPAKNIQYF	TGTGCCAGCACCCACTACATTTTTAATCCTTTGCCAGCCAAAAACATTCAGTACTTC
NA	TRBD1	TRBV3-1	TRBJ1-4	CASSRRQGDEKLFF	TGTGCCAGCAGTCGGAGACAGGGGGATGAAAAACTGTTTTTT
few	NA	TRBV18	TRBJ2-1	CASSPPTGQAYNEQFF	TGTGCCAGCTCACCACCAACGGGACAAGCCTACAATGAGCAGTTCTTC
few	NA	TRBV14	TRBJ2-1	CASSQGGGAPAYNEQFF	TGTGCCAGCAGCCAAGGAGGCGGGGCACCAGCCTACAATGAGCAGTTCTTC
few	NA	TRBV20-1	TRBJ2-7	CSARDLGGPIYEQYF	TGCAGTGCTAGAGATCTCGGCGGGCCGATCTACGAGCAGTACTTC
many	NA	TRBV12-3/TRBV12-4	TRBJ2-1	CASSLKASTEQFF	TGTGCCAGCAGCCTTAAGGCTAGTACTGAGCAGTTCTTC
many	TRBD2	TRBV6-2/TRBV6-3	TRBJ2-3	CASSYSRLAGRDSTDTQYF	TGTGCCAGCAGTTACTCGAGGCTAGCGGGCCGCGACAGCACAGATACGCAGTATTTT
few	NA	TRBV25-1	TRBJ1-6	CASSESKDGWSPLHF	TGTGCCAGCAGTGAAAGTAAGGACGGGTGGTCACCCCTCCACTTT
NA	NA	TRBV7-9	TRBJ1-3	CASMLDPSGNTIYF	TGTGCCAGCATGCTGGACCCCTCTGGAAACACCATATATTTT
NA	TRBD1	TRBV20-1	TRBJ2-1	CSASDRDRGRAEQFF	TGCAGTGCTAGCGACCGGGACAGGGGGCGCGCCGAGCAGTTCTTC
many	NA	TRBV6-1	TRBJ2-3	CASRTPLLRTQYF	TGTGCCAGCAGGACTCCACTGTTACGTACGCAGTATTTT